The TCR beta chain under discussion was sequenced for a study of glioma-infiltrating T cells. This clonotype has just one count. Possible read error: a much larger clone is one base away. Using RNA template, CDR3s of TCR alpha and beta were amplified with iRepertoire arm-PCR. TCRdb re-called the multiplex PCR reads with MiXCR, one entry per CDR3 protein. The sample lists around 130,000 distinct CDR3 sequences; around 23% were seen once. The sequence was collected from a human donor with low-grade glioma or glioblastoma, undergoing nonglioma brain surgery, or in good health (not recorded which). What was sequenced was glioma tissue, nonneoplastic brain tissue, or PBMCs (not recorded which).

The CDR3 region has the DNA TGTGCCACCAGCAGGCCTGGCTCTGGGTCCAACGTCCTGACTTTC. It is translated as CATSRPGSGSNVLTF. This rearrangement joins TRBV15 to TRBJ2-6; D is undetermined. This CDR3 is built from 15 residues. The germline V gene encodes CDR1 LNHNV and CDR2 YYDKDF (reference sequence).